This T cell receptor (beta chain) appears in the sequencing data of a study of blood T cell repertoires in COVID-19. Background on the study: Collection of acute and convalescent COVID-19 samples took place in the United States, Italy and Spain. The analysed material was cDNA or gDNA that came from T cells, B-cell-depleted T cells, or PBMCs.

CDR3 length equals 16 residues. V was clipped by 2 bases and J by 5 bases; unmatched bases: 7. Germline loops: CDR1 SGHTA, CDR2 FQGTGA. In the original workflow: Cell counts per sample came from amplifying reference gene primers. Assay used: immunoSEQ multiplex PCR; TCRdb lists only in-frame clones, some missing. V, J and clone size are taken as reported in that table, and D and trimming were inferred from the DNA itself. The data contain 180,000 or so clones, roughly 84% of them seen just once; the ten biggest clones take up roughly 9.8%. What was sequenced was peripheral blood. This sequence joins TRBV7-3 and TRBJ2-2, with 8 bases aligning to TRBD2. This receptor was identified in a woman of 80 years or more with acute or convalescent COVID-19. This CDR3 is CASSLGLAGLTGELFF. The CDR3 bases are TGTGCCAGCAGCTTAGGGCTAGCGGGTCTTACCGGGGAGCTGTTTTTT.